This T cell receptor (beta chain) is from a study of blood T cell repertoires in COVID-19. Study overall: Specimens from acute and convalescent COVID-19 originated in the United States, Italy and Spain.

Some clones are missing from TCRdb's copy, which holds only in-frame ones; the method was immunoSEQ multiplex PCR. The sample yields approximately 90,000 clones, approximately 80% seen once. Germline assignment: CDR1 LNHNV and CDR2 YYDKDF (reference sequence). The ends were cut back, 5 bases at V and 5 bases at J, with 13 bases in the middle. The CDR3 runs 14 residues. Material for sequencing was peripheral blood. The sequence derives from a human donor in a cohort sampled during active COVID-19. This chain uses TRBV15 with TRBJ2-1, with TRBD2 as a possible D gene (6 bases). The CDR3 DNA reads as TGTGCCACCAGCGGTAGCGGACGACACAATGAGCAGTTCTTC. Translated: CATSGSGRHNEQFF.